These 28 T cell receptor beta chains came from one sample sequenced in a study of vaccination effects on CD4 cells after COVID-19. These receptors have no known antigen. A 10-day culture period preceded the isolation of CD4+ T cells. All participants had two doses of either the BNT162b2 or mRNA-1273 vaccine. Generated by immunoSEQ multiplex PCR, the TCRdb table keeps only in-frame clones and is missing some. The sample has 50,000 to 80,000 clones; 65% to 80% are singletons. The sequences come from CD4+ T cells from PBMCs cultured without peptide, collected after COVID-19 vaccination. The receptors come from a human donor who received a COVID-19 vaccine.

The V and J genes are TRBV2 and TRBJ1-5; TRBD1 matches 9 bases. V was pared by 8 bases and J by 4 bases, with 6 bases of the junction left unmatched. The germline gives CDR1 SNHLY, CDR2 FYNNEI. The CDR3 is 14 amino acids. The DNA for the CDR3 is TGTGCCAGCGAGAAAGACAGGGGGAATCAGCCCCAGCATTTT. Amino acids: CASEKDRGNQPQHF.

V gene TRBV20-1 combines with J gene TRBJ2-1, with D uncertain. CDR1 DFQATT and CDR2 SNEGSKA come from the germline V gene (reference sequence). Deletions cut 5 bases from V and 6 bases from J, with 8 bases between. The CDR3 contains 11 residues. Here the CDR3 reads CSAPWANEQFF. For the CDR3, the DNA is TGCAGTGCTCCTTGGGCCAATGAGCAGTTCTTC.

The genes are TRBV7-2 and TRBJ2-2, with TRBD2 matching over 11 bases. From germline, CDR1 is SGHTA and CDR2 FQGNSA. Trimming took 3 bases from V and 3 from J; bases not matched to a gene: 6. CDR3 length: 17 residues. CDR3 nucleotide sequence: TGTGCCAGCAGCTTGACTCCTAGCGGGGGGTACACCGGGGAGCTGTTTTTT. It translates to CASSLTPSGGYTGELFF.

This chain uses TRBV24-1 with TRBJ2-1; D is uncertain. In germline, CDR1 is KGHDR, CDR2 SFDVKD. The V end lost 1 base, the J end lost 2 bases, and 2 bases lay between the germline ends. The CDR3 is 13 residues long. CDR3 in DNA: TGTGCCACCAGTGATTTCGCCTACAATGAGCAGTTCTTC. Translation: CATSDFAYNEQFF.

The rearrangement joins TRBV24-1 to TRBJ2-2; 10 bases match TRBD1. The trim removed 7 bases at V and 9 bases at J, leaving 7 bases unmatched. The CDR3 length is 14 residues. Germline CDR1 reads KGHDR; CDR2 reads SFDVKD. In DNA, the CDR3 is TGTGCCACCAGAGGGACAGGGGAGAATTGGGAGCTGTTTTTT. It specifies CATRGTGENWELFF.

The chain uses TRBV30 and TRBJ2-4, with 8 nucleotides matching TRBD2. The germline V gene has CDR1 GTSNPN and CDR2 SVGIG (reference sequence). The CDR3 is 15 amino acids. V was pared by 2 bases and J by 7 bases, with 10 bases of the junction left unmatched. This CDR3 is CAWSPPGGASNIQYF. The CDR3 coding sequence is TGTGCCTGGAGTCCTCCCGGGGGGGCTAGTAACATTCAGTACTTC.

The chain employs TRBV5-5 and TRBJ2-2; possible D gene TRBD2, 5 bases. The CDR3 loop spans 14 amino acids. The germline CDR1 and CDR2 sequences are SGHKS and YYEKEE (reference sequence). Trimming cost V 0 bases and J 3 bases, with 6 bases left between them. The CDR3 DNA reads TGTGCCAGCAGCTTGGATAGCGACACCGGGGAGCTGTTTTTT. It specifies CASSLDSDTGELFF.

In its sample, this clone was seen a few times. The rearrangement uses TRBV7-8 and TRBJ1-1; a weak D match, TRBD1 (5 bases). Germline V CDR1 and CDR2: SGHVS, FQNEAQ. This CDR3 region has 13 residues. V was shortened by 5 bases and J by 5 bases, with 12 bases between the two germline ends. As DNA, the CDR3 is TGTGCCAGCAGCCCAGGGTGGGGGACTGAAGCTTTCTTT. Amino acid sequence: CASSPGWGTEAFF.

The chain carries TRBV7-9 and TRBJ1-4, with D perhaps TRBD1 (5 bases). Germline CDR1 SEHNR, CDR2 FQNEAQ (reference sequence). The CDR3 sequence is 15 residues long. Between the trimmed V and J ends, which lost 1 base and 3 bases, there was a span of 9 bases. CDR3 sequence: CASSLVGGANEKLFF. The CDR3 nucleotides are TGTGCCAGCAGCTTAGTGGGGGGAGCTAATGAAAAACTGTTTTTT. The full variable domain, rest sourced from reference TRBV7-9 and TRBJ1-4, is DTGVSQNPRHKITKRGQNVTFRCDPISEHNRLYWYRQTLGQGPEFLTYFQNEAQLEKSRLLSDRFSAERPKGSFSTLEIQRTEQGDSAMYLCASSLVGGANEKLFFGSGTQLSVL.

The sample holds a few counts of this clone. The chain is built from TRBV28 and TRBJ2-3; possible D gene TRBD2, 6 bases. CDR3 length: 14 residues. Germline V gene lookup returns CDR1 MDHEN and CDR2 SYDVKM. V was clipped by 3 bases and J by 2 bases, with 9 bases between them. The DNA of the CDR3 is TGTGCCAGCAGTTTGGCGGGGCCCACAGATACGCAGTATTTT. This encodes CASSLAGPTDTQYF.

The chain has TRBV30 and TRBJ1-1, with D maybe TRBD1 (6 bases). Trimming left V 2 bases short and J 1 base short, with 14 bases between. Germline CDR1 reads GTSNPN; CDR2 reads SVGIG (reference sequence). This CDR3 contains 15 residues. The CDR3 here is CAWSLDSGTNTEAFF. The CDR3 DNA is TGTGCCTGGAGTTTGGACAGCGGGACGAACACTGAAGCTTTCTTT. Combining the CDR3 with reference TRBV30 and TRBJ1-1 gives the whole variable domain SQTIHQWPATLVQPVGSPLSLECTVEGTSNPNLYWYRQAAGRGLQLLFYSVGIGQISSEVPQNLSASRPQDRQFILSSKKLLLSDSGFYLCAWSLDSGTNTEAFFGQGTRLTVV.

The V gene is TRBV9, the J gene TRBJ2-4; D call uncertain. Germline-derived CDR1 and CDR2 are SGDLS and YYNGEE. The CDR3 is 15 residues long. Trimming left V 2 bases short and J 0 bases short, with 9 bases between. As DNA, the CDR3 is TGTGCCAGCAGCGTCTTTCTCTTAGCCAAAAACATTCAGTACTTC. Its protein is CASSVFLLAKNIQYF.

This chain links TRBV5-1 with TRBJ2-2; D is possibly TRBD1 (6 bases). This CDR3 contains 15 residues. Per germline, CDR1 SGHRS and CDR2 YFSETQ. Trimming removed 4 bases from V and 3 bases from J, with 13 bases in between. The CDR3 DNA follows: TGCGCCAGCAGCACGGACAGAACTTACACCGGGGAGCTGTTTTTT. Protein: CASSTDRTYTGELFF. Using reference TRBV5-1 and TRBJ2-2 for the parts outside the CDR3, the full variable domain is KAGVTQTPRYLIKTRGQQVTLSCSPISGHRSVSWYQQTPGQGLQFLFEYFSETQRNKGNFPGRFSGRQFSNSRSEMNVSTLELGDSALYLCASSTDRTYTGELFFGEGSRLTVL.

V and J are TRBV7-8 and TRBJ2-7; no reliable D call. The ends were cut back, 1 base at V and 0 bases at J, with 7 bases in the middle. The CDR3 spans 14 residues. Germline V gene lookup returns CDR1 SGHVS and CDR2 FQNEAQ. The CDR3 reads CASSLGHSSYEQYV. As DNA, the CDR3 is TGTGCCAGCAGCTTAGGACACAGCTCCTACGAGCAGTACGTC.

The rearrangement joins TRBV29-1 to TRBJ2-5; 7 bases match TRBD2. The CDR3 covers 13 residues. CDR1 SQVTM and CDR2 ANQGSEA come from the germline V gene. J lost 5 bases, V lost 7 bases, and 10 bases had no gene match. The CDR3 reads CSAGRGTRETQYF. In DNA, the CDR3 is TGCAGCGCCGGGCGGGGGACCCGGGAGACCCAGTACTTC. Variable domain in full (rest from reference TRBV29-1 and TRBJ2-5): SAVISQKPSRDICQRGTSLTIQCQVDSQVTMMFWYRQQPGQSLTLIATANQGSEATYESGFVIDKFPISRPNLTFSTLTVSNMSPEDSSIYLCSAGRGTRETQYFGPGTRLLVL.

The chain has TRBV30 and TRBJ1-2, with D unclear. This CDR3 region has 13 residues. Trimming cost V 3 bases and J 1 base, with 9 bases left between them. CDR1 and CDR2 from the germline V gene are GTSNPN and SVGIG (reference sequence). Written as DNA, the CDR3 is TGTGCCTGGAGGAGGGAACTTAACTATGGCTACACCTTC. This encodes CAWRRELNYGYTF.

The CDR3: CASSDWQGAYGYTF. The CDR3, as DNA: TGCGCCAGCAGTGATTGGCAGGGAGCCTATGGCTACACCTTC. The rearrangement joins TRBV10-2 to TRBJ1-2, with D perhaps TRBD1 (5 bases). Per germline, CDR1 WSHSY and CDR2 SAAADI. CDR3 length equals 14 residues. The V gene lost 3 bases and the J gene lost 4 bases, with 12 bases spanning the gap.

The chain has TRBV4-3 and TRBJ2-2; TRBD2 aligns across 7 bases. The CDR3 runs to 18 residues. Germline lookup yields CDR1 LGHNA and CDR2 YSLEER. Trimming cost V 0 bases and J 0 bases; bases outside gene matches: 7. The CDR3, as DNA: TGCGCCAGCAGCCAAGATCTTCAGGGAGGGGCGAACACCGGGGAGCTGTTTTTT. This gives the protein CASSQDLQGGANTGELFF.

This rearrangement joins TRBV18 to TRBJ1-1; no clear D gene. Germline V gene sequence: CDR1 KGHSH, CDR2 LQKENI. The CDR3 has 13 amino acids. Trimming took off 4 bases at V and 3 bases at J, with 9 bases between the two ends. CDR3 protein: CASSQSADTEAFF. Here the CDR3 DNA reads TGTGCCAGCTCACAGTCGGCTGACACTGAAGCTTTCTTT. Filled out from reference TRBV18 and TRBJ1-1, the complete variable domain reads NAGVMQNPRHLVRRRGQEARLRCSPMKGHSHVYWYRQLPEEGLKFMVYLQKENIIDESGMPKERFSAEFPKEGPSILRIQQVVRGDSAAYFCASSQSADTEAFFGQGTRLTVV.

The V and J genes are TRBV6-2 or TRBV6-3 and TRBJ1-1; the D gene is possibly TRBD1 (5 bases). The germline V gene encodes CDR1 MNHEY and CDR2 SVGEGT. The CDR3 contains 13 residues. V gave up 0 bases and J gave up 11 bases, with 13 bases separating them. CDR3 DNA sequence: TGTGCCAGCAGTTACTCCGGACAAATAGGGGCTTTCTTT. This translates into CASSYSGQIGAFF.

This clone was found a few times. The rearrangement links TRBV24-1 to TRBJ1-2; 7 positions agree with TRBD1. Trimming cost V 3 bases and J 8 bases; bases outside gene matches: 5. Looked up from germline, CDR1 is KGHDR and CDR2 is SFDVKD. The CDR3 is 13 amino acids. CDR3 residues: CATSDTGERGYTF. In nucleotides, the CDR3 is TGTGCCACCAGTGATACAGGGGAACGAGGCTACACCTTC.

The chain joins TRBV7-9 to TRBJ2-1; weak D call: TRBD2 (5 bases). Germline CDR1 and CDR2: SEHNR and FQNEAQ (reference sequence). With 1 base removed from V and 15 bases from J, the gap between germline ends came to 13 bases. This CDR3 has 12 residues. The CDR3 protein is CASSLDLRAMFF. The CDR3 nucleotides are TGTGCCAGCAGCTTAGATTTGAGGGCGATGTTCTTC.

The chain is built from TRBV30 and TRBJ2-5; 7 positions agree with TRBD1. Germline CDR1 reads GTSNPN; CDR2 reads SVGIG (reference sequence). Unmatched junction bases numbered 5, after V lost 0 bases and J lost 7 bases. CDR3 size: 13 residues. This CDR3 is CAWSVLRTGTQYF. The CDR3, as DNA: TGTGCCTGGAGTGTACTTCGGACAGGGACCCAGTACTTC.

This clone was observed a handful of times. This chain connects TRBV2 to TRBJ2-1; 8 positions match TRBD1. The CDR3 loop spans 15 amino acids. The germline V gene has CDR1 SNHLY and CDR2 FYNNEI. V was pared by 3 bases and J by 8 bases, with 9 bases of the junction left unmatched. This chain's CDR3 is CASSDRGLPGDEQFF. The DNA for the CDR3 is TGTGCCAGCAGTGACAGGGGGCTCCCTGGCGATGAGCAGTTCTTC.

The J gene is TRBJ1-6, the V gene TRBV6-6, with D perhaps TRBD1 (5 bases). Germline-derived CDR1 and CDR2 are MNHNY and SVGAGI (reference sequence). V dropped 5 bases and J dropped 0 bases, with 11 bases sitting between them. The CDR3 runs to 16 residues. The DNA of the CDR3 is TGTGCCAGCAGTGGACATACAAGCTCCTATAATTCACCCCTCCACTTT. This encodes CASSGHTSSYNSPLHF.

This clone was observed a handful of times. The chain links TRBV7-2 to TRBJ2-5, with a weak D call TRBD2 (5 bases). The CDR3 contains 14 residues. The V end lost 1 base, the J end lost 14 bases, and 20 bases lay between the germline ends. CDR1 is SGHTA and CDR2 is FQGNSA in the germline V gene. CDR3 region: CASSLGIGSDSKYF. CDR3 sequence (DNA): TGTGCCAGCAGCTTAGGAATAGGTTCGGACTCCAAATACTTC.

The chain uses TRBV24-1 and TRBJ1-2; 9 bases match TRBD1. This CDR3 comprises 14 residues. CDR1 and CDR2 (germline): KGHDR, SFDVKD. V lost 4 bases and J lost 5; bases outside the gene matches: 4. CDR3 nucleotide sequence: TGTGCCACCAGTGAGCCCGACAGGGGGTATGGCTACACCTTC. Protein product: CATSEPDRGYGYTF.

V is TRBV5-6 and J is TRBJ2-5, with 10 bases identical to TRBD1. This CDR3 contains 16 residues. Unmatched junction bases numbered 8, after V lost 1 base and J lost 5 bases. Germline lookup yields CDR1 SGHDT and CDR2 YYEEEE. CDR3 sequence (DNA): TGTGCCAGCAGCTTGACCCGGGACAGGGGCAGGGAGACCCAGTACTTC. Translating gives CASSLTRDRGRETQYF.